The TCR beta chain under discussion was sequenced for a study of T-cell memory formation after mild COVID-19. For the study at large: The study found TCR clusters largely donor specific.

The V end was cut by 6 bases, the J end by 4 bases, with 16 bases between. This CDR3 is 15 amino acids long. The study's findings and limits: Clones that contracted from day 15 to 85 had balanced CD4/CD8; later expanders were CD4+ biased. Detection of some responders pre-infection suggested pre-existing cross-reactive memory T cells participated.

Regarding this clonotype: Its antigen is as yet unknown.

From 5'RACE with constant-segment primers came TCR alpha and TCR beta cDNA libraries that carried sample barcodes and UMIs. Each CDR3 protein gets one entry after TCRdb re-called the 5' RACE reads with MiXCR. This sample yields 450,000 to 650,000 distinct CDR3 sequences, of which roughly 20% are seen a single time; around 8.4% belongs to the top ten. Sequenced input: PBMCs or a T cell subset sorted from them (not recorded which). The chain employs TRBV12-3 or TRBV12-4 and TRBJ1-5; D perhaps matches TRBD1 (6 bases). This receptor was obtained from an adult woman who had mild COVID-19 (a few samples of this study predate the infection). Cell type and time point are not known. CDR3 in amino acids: CASRPRGVGNQPQHF. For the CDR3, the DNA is TGTGCCAGCAGACCCAGGGGAGTTGGGAATCAGCCCCAGCATTTT.